This T cell receptor beta chain is drawn from a study of T cell repertoires in ileal Crohn's disease. About the research overall: M6 samples are neoterminal ileum biopsies from postoperative colonoscopy. Study-wide points: Compared with non-smokers, active smokers at surgery showed more clonal expansions. Compared with CD4 T cells, sorted CD8 cells carried more expanded clones.

Remarks on this clone: The antigen is undetermined.

Time point denoted: neoterminal ileum biopsy at postoperative endoscopy, about 6 months after surgery. Eligibility required adulthood, ileal or ileocolonic Crohn's disease and indicated ileocolonic resection. TCRdb's table, derived via immunoSEQ multiplex PCR, lists solely in-frame clones and lacks some. This sample has some 9,200 clones; approximately 79% occur once, and the top ten carry under 20%. This TCR was recovered from an adult with Crohn's disease. Sample: ileal tissue.

The CDR3 DNA sequence: TGTGCCACCAGCAGCGGGGGGAGTGAGTACAATGAGCAGTTCTTC. Translation: CATSSGGSEYNEQFF. This chain uses TRBV15 with TRBJ2-1; 7 positions agree with TRBD2. After removal of 3 bases from V and 4 bases from J, the junction contained 6 bases not matched to a gene. Germline V CDR1 and CDR2: LNHNV, YYDKDF (reference sequence). This CDR3 region has 15 residues. The full variable domain, rest sourced from reference TRBV15 and TRBJ2-1, is DAMVIQNPRYQVTQFGKPVTLSCSQTLNHNVMYWYQQKSSQAPKLLFHYYDKDFNNEADTPDNFQSRRPNTSFCFLDIRSPGLGDTAMYLCATSSGGSEYNEQFFGPGTRLTVL.